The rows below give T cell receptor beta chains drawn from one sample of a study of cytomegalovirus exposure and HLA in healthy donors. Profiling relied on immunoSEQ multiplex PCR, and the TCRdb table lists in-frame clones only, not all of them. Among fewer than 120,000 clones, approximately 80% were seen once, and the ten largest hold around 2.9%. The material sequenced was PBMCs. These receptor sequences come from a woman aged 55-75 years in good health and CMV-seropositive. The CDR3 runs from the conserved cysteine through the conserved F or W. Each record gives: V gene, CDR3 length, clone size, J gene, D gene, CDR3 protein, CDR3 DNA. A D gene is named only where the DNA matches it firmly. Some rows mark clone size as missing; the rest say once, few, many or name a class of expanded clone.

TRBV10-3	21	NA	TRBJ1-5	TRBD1	CAISETHLGQGGGLIGQPQHF	TGTGCCATCAGTGAGACCCACCTAGGACAGGGCGGCGGGCTCATAGGTCAGCCCCAGCATTTT
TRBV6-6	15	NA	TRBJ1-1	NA	CASRPRGILSTEAFF	TGTGCCAGCAGGCCAAGGGGCATTTTGTCCACTGAAGCTTTCTTT
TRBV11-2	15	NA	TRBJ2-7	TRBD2	CASRRVGGSPYEQYF	TGTGCCAGCCGGAGGGTGGGCGGGAGCCCCTACGAGCAGTACTTC
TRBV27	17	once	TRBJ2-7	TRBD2	CASSSLPLAGVRYEQYF	TGTGCCAGCAGTTCCCTCCCACTAGCGGGAGTTCGGTACGAGCAGTACTTC
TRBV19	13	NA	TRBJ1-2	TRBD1	CASGDRGTSGYTF	TGTGCCAGTGGCGACAGGGGAACATCTGGCTACACCTTC
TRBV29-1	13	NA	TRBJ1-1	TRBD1	CSADRGPNTEAFF	TGCAGCGCGGACAGGGGGCCGAACACTGAAGCTTTCTTT
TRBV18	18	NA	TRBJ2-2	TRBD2	CASSPREGLAANTGELFF	TGTGCCAGCTCACCCCGAGAGGGACTAGCGGCCAACACCGGGGAGCTGTTTTTT
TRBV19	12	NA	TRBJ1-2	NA	CASSSKLRGYTF	TGTGCCAGTAGTTCAAAGTTGCGTGGCTACACCTTC
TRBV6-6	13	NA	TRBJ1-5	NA	CASRDKINQPQHF	TGTGCCAGCAGAGACAAGATCAATCAGCCCCAGCATTTT
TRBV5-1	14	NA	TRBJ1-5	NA	CASSFGQPNQPQHF	TGCGCCAGCAGCTTCGGACAGCCTAATCAGCCCCAGCATTTT
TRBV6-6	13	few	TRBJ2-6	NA	CASSLSGANVLTF	TGTGCCAGCAGTTTATCTGGGGCCAACGTCCTGACTTTC
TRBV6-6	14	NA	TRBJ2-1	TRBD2	CASFWASGGNEQFF	TGTGCCAGCTTTTGGGCTAGCGGGGGGAATGAGCAGTTCTTC
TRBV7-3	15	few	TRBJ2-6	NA	CASSLDFSGANVLTF	TGTGCCAGCAGCTTGGACTTCTCTGGGGCCAACGTCCTGACTTTC
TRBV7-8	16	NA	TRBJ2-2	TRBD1	CASPPGPGGFPGELFF	TGTGCCAGCCCCCCCGGCCCAGGGGGCTTTCCCGGGGAGCTGTTTTTT
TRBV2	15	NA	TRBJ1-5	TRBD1	CASSDSTGENQPQHF	TGTGCCAGCAGTGATAGCACAGGGGAAAATCAGCCCCAGCATTTT
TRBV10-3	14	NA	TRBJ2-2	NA	CAISGLDSTGELFF	TGTGCCATCAGTGGCTTGGACAGCACCGGGGAGCTGTTTTTT
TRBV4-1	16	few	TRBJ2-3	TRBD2	CASSPGTSGRARTQYF	TGCGCCAGCAGCCCGGGGACTAGCGGGAGGGCTCGTACGCAGTATTTT
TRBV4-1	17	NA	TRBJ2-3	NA	CASSQGPARSSTDTQYF	TGCGCCAGCAGCCAAGGACCTGCCAGGTCTAGCACAGATACGCAGTATTTT
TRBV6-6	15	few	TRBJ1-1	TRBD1	CASSYWSGGHTEAFF	TGTGCCAGCAGTTACTGGTCAGGGGGTCACACTGAAGCTTTCTTT
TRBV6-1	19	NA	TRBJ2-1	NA	CASSEVGGSGSGQNNEQFF	TGTGCCAGCAGTGAAGTGGGGGGATCCGGGTCCGGGCAAAACAATGAGCAGTTCTTC
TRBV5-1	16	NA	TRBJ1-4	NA	CASSSQGRGTNEKLFF	TGCGCCAGCAGCTCTCAGGGTAGAGGTACTAATGAAAAACTGTTTTTT
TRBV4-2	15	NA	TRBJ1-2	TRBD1	CASSQDQQGNYGYTF	TGTGCCAGCAGCCAAGATCAACAGGGGAACTATGGCTACACCTTC
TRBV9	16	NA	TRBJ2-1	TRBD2	CASSKGLAGLGNEQFF	TGTGCCAGCAGCAAGGGACTAGCGGGATTAGGCAATGAGCAGTTCTTC
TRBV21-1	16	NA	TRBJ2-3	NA	CASMYGSGRGTDTQYF	TGTGCCAGCATGTACGGGAGTGGTCGGGGCACAGATACGCAGTATTTT
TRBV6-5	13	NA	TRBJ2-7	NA	CASVGDISYEQYF	TGTGCCAGCGTGGGGGACATATCCTACGAGCAGTACTTC
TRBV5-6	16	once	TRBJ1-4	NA	CASSLGTSWSNEKLFF	TGTGCCAGCAGCTTGGGGACTAGCTGGTCTAATGAAAAACTGTTTTTT
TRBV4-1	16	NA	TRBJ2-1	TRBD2	CASSLQKLAGVGEQFF	TGCGCCAGCAGCCTCCAAAAGCTCGCGGGAGTGGGTGAGCAGTTCTTC
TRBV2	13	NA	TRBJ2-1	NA	CATHSTYYNEQFF	TGTGCCACTCACTCGACTTATTACAATGAGCAGTTCTTC
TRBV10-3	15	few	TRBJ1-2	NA	CAISESLASNYGYTF	TGTGCCATCAGTGAGTCCTTGGCCAGTAACTATGGCTACACCTTC
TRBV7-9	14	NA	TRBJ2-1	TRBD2	CSSSLGLAGDEQFF	TGTTCCAGCAGCTTAGGGCTAGCGGGAGACGAGCAGTTCTTC
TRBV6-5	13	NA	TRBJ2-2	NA	CASTYLNTGELFF	TGTGCCAGCACCTATCTGAACACCGGGGAGCTGTTTTTT
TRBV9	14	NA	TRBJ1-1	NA	CASSVTGRATEAFF	TGTGCCAGCAGCGTTACGGGAAGAGCGACTGAAGCTTTCTTT
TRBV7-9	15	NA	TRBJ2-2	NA	CSSSFRRGGTGELFF	TGTTCCAGCAGCTTTAGGCGGGGAGGCACCGGGGAGCTGTTTTTT
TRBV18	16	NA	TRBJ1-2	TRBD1	CASSPLRDRQFYGYTF	TGTGCCAGCTCACCACTAAGGGACAGACAGTTTTATGGCTACACCTTC
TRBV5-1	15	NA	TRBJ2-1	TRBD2	CASGLTGLAADEQFF	TGCGCCAGCGGTCTGACGGGACTAGCGGCCGATGAGCAGTTCTTC
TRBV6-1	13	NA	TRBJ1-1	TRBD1	CASSYRGYPEAFF	TGTGCCAGCAGCTACAGGGGATACCCTGAAGCTTTCTTT
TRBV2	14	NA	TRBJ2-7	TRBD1	CASSEGTGVNEQYF	TGTGCCAGCAGTGAAGGGACAGGGGTTAACGAGCAGTACTTC
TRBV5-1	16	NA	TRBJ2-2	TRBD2	CASSSYSGSGTGELFF	TGCGCCAGCAGCTCCTATAGCGGGAGTGGCACCGGGGAGCTGTTTTTT
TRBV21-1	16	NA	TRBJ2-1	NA	CASSNYREPNHNEQFF	TGTGCCAGCAGCAATTACAGGGAGCCAAACCACAATGAGCAGTTCTTC
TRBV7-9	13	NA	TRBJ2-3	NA	CASSLGRTDTQYF	TGTGCCAGCAGCTTAGGTCGGACAGATACGCAGTATTTT
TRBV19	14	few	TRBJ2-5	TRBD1	CASSMAGGLETQYF	TGTGCCAGTAGTATGGCAGGGGGCTTGGAGACCCAGTACTTC
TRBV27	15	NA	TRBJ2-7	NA	CASTPDLQGSYEQYF	TGTGCCAGCACCCCGGACCTACAGGGATCCTACGAGCAGTACTTC
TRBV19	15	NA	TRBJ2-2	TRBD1	CASSTTGGRTGELFF	TGTGCCAGTAGTACGACAGGGGGTAGGACCGGGGAGCTGTTTTTT
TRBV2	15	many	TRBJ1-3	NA	CASSEMALSGNTIYF	TGTGCCAGCAGTGAGATGGCTCTCTCTGGAAACACCATATATTTT
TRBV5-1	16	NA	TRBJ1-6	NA	CASSLAGPENNSPLHF	TGCGCCAGCAGCTTGGCAGGGCCCGAAAATAATTCACCCCTCCACTTT
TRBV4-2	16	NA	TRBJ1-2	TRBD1	CASSQDIQGGSYGYTF	TGTGCCAGCAGCCAAGATATACAGGGGGGTTCCTATGGCTACACCTTC
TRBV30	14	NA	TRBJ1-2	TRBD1	CAWRSGRGNYGYTF	TGTGCCTGGAGATCGGGCAGGGGGAACTATGGCTACACCTTC
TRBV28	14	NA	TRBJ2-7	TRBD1	CASRLQGADYEQYF	TGTGCCAGCAGGCTACAGGGGGCTGACTACGAGCAGTACTTC
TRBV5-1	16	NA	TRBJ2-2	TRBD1	CASSNRQGVRTGELFF	TGCGCCAGCAGCAATCGACAGGGGGTTAGGACCGGGGAGCTGTTTTTT
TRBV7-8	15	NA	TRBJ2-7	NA	CASSPQLGSSYEQYF	TGTGCCAGCAGTCCACAGTTGGGTAGCTCCTACGAGCAGTACTTC
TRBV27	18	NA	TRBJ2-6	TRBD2	CASSLLTSGSSGANVLTF	TGTGCCAGCAGTTTATTGACTAGCGGGAGCTCTGGGGCCAACGTCCTGACTTTC
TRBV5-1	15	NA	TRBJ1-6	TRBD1	CASSFGTGHNSPLHF	TGCGCCAGCAGCTTCGGGACAGGGCATAATTCACCCCTCCACTTT
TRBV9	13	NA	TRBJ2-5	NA	CASSVVSLGEQYF	TGTGCCAGCAGCGTTGTGTCCCTTGGGGAGCAGTACTTC